The next 32 T cell receptor beta chains were all read from a single sample in a study of blood T cells in healthy people across ages. It was with a sample-barcoded 5' primer and a J-beta primer mix that a second PCR of roughly 7 to 12 cycles was run. TCRdb itself ran the 5' RACE reads through MiXCR, one entry per CDR3 protein. The sample lists fewer than 2,000,000 distinct CDR3 sequences; about 32% were seen once. Sequences were obtained from blood. The receptors were gathered from a woman aged 25 to 39 in good health.

This clonotype was detected many times. The rearrangement joins TRBV5-1 to TRBJ2-3; the D gene could be TRBD1 or TRBD2 (5 bases each). Trimming took 3 bases from V and 0 from J, leaving 11 bases between them. Per the germline V gene, CDR1 is SGHRS and CDR2 is YFSETQ. This CDR3 region has 15 residues. The CDR3 DNA is TGCGCCAGCAGCTCCCGGGACCACAGCACAGATACGCAGTATTTT. Its translation is CASSSRDHSTDTQYF.

This clonotype has just a few counts. The rearrangement joins TRBV5-1 to TRBJ2-7, with D perhaps TRBD2 (5 bases). V was trimmed by 4 bases and J by 7 bases, leaving 12 bases between them. Per the germline V gene, CDR1 is SGHRS and CDR2 is YFSETQ. This CDR3 is 12 amino acids long. The CDR3 DNA reads as TGCGCCAGCAGCGCTATGTGGGAGGAGCAGTACTTC. Protein product: CASSAMWEEQYF.

This clonotype was observed a few times. The chain combines TRBV20-1 with TRBJ1-4; 9 bases are shared with TRBD1. The CDR3 has 16 residues. Unmatched junction bases numbered 8, after V lost 3 bases and J lost 3 bases. The germline V gene encodes CDR1 DFQATT and CDR2 SNEGSKA (reference sequence). DNA for the CDR3: TGCAGTGCTAGGGACAGGGGAATGGAGGCTAATGAAAAACTGTTTTTT. Amino acids: CSARDRGMEANEKLFF.

A word on this clonotype: At one boundary the junction diverges from the germline segment, which might be a read error. This chain joins TRBV7-2 and TRBJ2-1; 9 positions agree with TRBD2. CDR1 is SGHTA, CDR2 FQGNSA, per germline. The CDR3 consists of 15 residues. The CDR3 DNA sequence: TGTGCCAGCAGCTCTAGCGGGGACTCCGACAATGAGCAGTTCTTC. Its protein is CASSSSGDSDNEQFF.

The chain is built from TRBV20-1 and TRBJ2-1; 10 positions agree with TRBD2. The trim removed 5 bases at V and 4 bases at J, leaving 5 bases unmatched. In germline, CDR1 is DFQATT, CDR2 SNEGSKA (reference sequence). CDR3 size: 14 residues. CDR3 bases: TGCAGTGCTGACACTAGCGGGAAGTACAATGAGCAGTTCTTC. This codes for CSADTSGKYNEQFF.

In regard to this clonotype: The junction shows a germline mismatch at one end, possibly a read error. V is TRBV7-9 and J is TRBJ2-7, with D possibly TRBD2 on 6 matching bases. The germline CDR1 and CDR2 sequences are SEHNR and FQNEAQ (reference sequence). CDR3 length: 13 residues. This chain's CDR3 is CTSSPGGVYEQYF. The CDR3 coding sequence is TGTACCAGCAGCCCTGGCGGGGTCTACGAGCAGTACTTC.

Of note for this clonotype: A read error may explain this, as a much larger clone is one base away. The chain combines TRBV29-1 with TRBJ2-3; a weak D match, TRBD2 (6 bases). Germline V lookup: CDR1 SQVTM, CDR2 ANQGSEA. This CDR3 is built from 13 residues. Trimming took 5 bases from V and 4 from J, leaving 13 bases between them. The DNA for the CDR3 is TGCAGCGTTAGCGGAGCTAGCGCAGATACGCAGTATTTT. Translating it yields CSVSGASADTQYF.

V is TRBV21-1 and J is TRBJ2-5; whether TRBD1, the table's D call, matches the DNA was not checked. TRBV21-1 is a pseudogene segment. This CDR3 region has 15 residues. CDR3 DNA sequence: TGTGCCAGCTACCCTCGACAGGGGGACGGAGAGACCCAGTACTTC. Translation: CASYPRQGDGETQYF.

This clonotype was detected a few times. The V and J genes are TRBV27 and TRBJ2-1; either TRBD1 or TRBD2 may fit D (7 bases each). V lost 3 bases, J lost 7 bases, and 16 bases lay in between. This CDR3 is 15 amino acids long. Germline lookup yields CDR1 MNHEY and CDR2 SMNVEV (reference sequence). The CDR3 loop reads CASSFGRGQRNEQFF. The CDR3 nucleotides are TGTGCCAGCAGTTTTGGGAGGGGGCAGAGGAATGAGCAGTTCTTC.

The chain joins TRBV27 to TRBJ2-5; D remains unclear. Judging by the DNA end, TRBJ2-7 fits better; the J call may be wrong. The CDR3 is 14 residues long. The germline gives CDR1 MNHEY, CDR2 SMNVEV (reference sequence). This CDR3 is CASSFGQKPCEQYF. The CDR3 region has the DNA TGTGCCAGCAGTTTCGGGCAGAAACCCTGCGAGCAGTACTTC.

The rearrangement joins TRBV10-3 to TRBJ2-5; no definite D call. The closer fit of TRBJ2-7 to the DNA end suggests the J call may be wrong. This CDR3 spans 14 amino acids. The germline CDR1 and CDR2 sequences are ENHRY and SYGVKD. The CDR3 bases are TGTGCCATCAGTAACCCCTCAGGCAATTACGAGCAGTACTTC. This sequence encodes CAISNPSGNYEQYF.

Only a few counts were recorded for this clonotype. This sequence joins TRBV5-1 and TRBJ2-7, with a weak D call TRBD2 (5 bases). Germline V gene sequence: CDR1 SGHRS, CDR2 YFSETQ. Between the trimmed V and J ends, which lost 1 base and 7 bases, there was a span of 12 bases. The CDR3 extends over 13 amino acids. In DNA form, the CDR3 reads TGCGCCAGCAGCTTGTACCGATCGGGGGAGCAGTACTTC. Protein sequence: CASSLYRSGEQYF.

The CDR3 bases are TGTGCCAGCAGCTCCGGGACAGAGAGCTACAAGCAGTACTTC. It codes for CASSSGTESYKQYF. The genes are TRBV28 and TRBJ2-5, with 7 nucleotides matching TRBD1. The germline gives CDR1 MDHEN, CDR2 SYDVKM. The length of the CDR3 is 14 residues. The J segment lost 11 bases and the V segment lost 6 bases, leaving 15 bases of the junction unmatched.

In this sample, this clonotype turned up a few times. V is TRBV4-1 and J is TRBJ1-6; D not resolved. The germline V and J ends were trimmed by 0 bases and 0 bases, with 9 bases remaining between them. CDR1 is MGHRA and CDR2 is YSYEKL in the germline V gene. The CDR3 is 17 residues long. CDR3 sequence reads: CASSQDLGSSYNSPLHF. The CDR3 DNA sequence: TGCGCCAGCAGCCAAGACCTCGGGAGCTCCTATAATTCACCCCTCCACTTT.

The chain joins TRBV15 to TRBJ2-5, with TRBD2 identical over 10 bases. Losses at the gene ends were 1 base for V and 11 bases for J; bases not matched to a gene: 19. In germline, CDR1 is LNHNV, CDR2 YYDKDF (reference sequence). The CDR3 extends over 18 amino acids. The CDR3 sequence is CATSRVGWGLAGDDEQYF. The CDR3 DNA sequence: TGTGCCACCAGCAGAGTAGGGTGGGGGCTAGCGGGAGATGATGAGCAGTACTTC.

The V call is TRBV7-2, the J call TRBJ2-5; no definite D call. From germline, CDR1 is SGHTA and CDR2 FQGNSA. V lost 5 bases, J lost 5 bases, and 15 bases lay in between. The CDR3 length is 14 residues. The CDR3, as DNA: TGTGCCAGCAGCCGTACTACACATGGGGAGACCCAGTACTTC. This encodes CASSRTTHGETQYF.

The chain employs TRBV4-2 and TRBJ2-7; no reliable D call. CDR1 LGHNA and CDR2 YNFKEQ come from the germline V gene. There are 15 residues in the CDR3. V gave up 0 bases and J gave up 2 bases, with 11 bases separating them. Written as DNA, the CDR3 is TGTGCCAGCAGCCAAGAATCGTCGTCCCCCTACGAGCAGTACTTC. Protein product: CASSQESSSPYEQYF.

This clonotype was detected only a few times. The chain employs TRBV7-2 and TRBJ2-1, with a tentative D call TRBD2 (6 bases). V was pared by 2 bases and J by 0 bases, with 14 bases between. This CDR3 contains 17 residues. CDR1 SGHTA and CDR2 FQGNSA come from the germline V gene. In DNA form, the CDR3 reads TGTGCCAGCAGCTTACTCCCAGCGGGCCCCTCCTACAATGAGCAGTTCTTC. Translating it yields CASSLLPAGPSYNEQFF.

This clonotype was observed a handful of times. The chain uses TRBV11-2 and TRBJ2-5; 8 bases are shared with TRBD1. This CDR3 region has 15 residues. The V and J ends lost 3 bases and 2 bases, in that order; junction bases with no gene match: 5. Per germline, CDR1 SGHAT and CDR2 FQNNGV. The CDR3 nucleotides are TGTGCCAGCAGCTTCGCAGGGGGCAAGCAAGAGACCCAGTACTTC. This codes for CASSFAGGKQETQYF.

V and J are TRBV29-1 and TRBJ2-7; perhaps TRBD1 as D (5 bases). V dropped 2 bases and J dropped 1 base, with 12 bases sitting between them. CDR3 length: 14 residues. Per the germline V gene, CDR1 is SQVTM and CDR2 is ANQGSEA. Written as DNA, the CDR3 is TGCAGCGTTGAATTGGTGACAGATTCCTACGAGCAGTACTTC. The encoded protein is CSVELVTDSYEQYF.

CDR3 coding DNA: TGTGCCAGCAGTCAATCCGGGACAAGTGGGGCCAACGTCCTGACTTTC. Translation gives CASSQSGTSGANVLTF. The chain carries TRBV27 and TRBJ2-6, with D tentatively TRBD1 (6 bases). The CDR3 extends over 16 amino acids. Looked up from germline, CDR1 is MNHEY and CDR2 is SMNVEV (reference sequence). The germline V and J ends were trimmed by 5 bases and 3 bases, with 14 bases remaining between them.

This clonotype came up a few times. V and J are TRBV20-1 and TRBJ1-6; D may be TRBD1 (5 bases). V lost 1 base and J 6 bases, leaving 10 bases between the germline ends. Germline V gene data show CDR1 as DFQATT and CDR2 as SNEGSKA (reference sequence). The CDR3 consists of 14 residues. CDR3 DNA sequence: TGCAGTGCTAGAGGAGGGACCGCTAATTCACCCCTCCACTTT. Its protein is CSARGGTANSPLHF.

V is TRBV28 and J is TRBJ2-3; D is unclear. Germline-derived CDR1 and CDR2 are MDHEN and SYDVKM. V lost 5 bases to trimming and J lost 0 bases, with 15 bases between them. The CDR3 totals 16 residues. The CDR3 here is CASSVLSSTSTDTQYF. DNA of the CDR3: TGTGCCAGCAGTGTTCTTAGCAGCACTAGCACAGATACGCAGTATTTT.

The chain combines TRBV29-1 with TRBJ2-1; no reliable D call. V lost 6 bases and J 0 bases, leaving 12 bases between the germline ends. Germline lookup yields CDR1 SQVTM and CDR2 ANQGSEA. The CDR3 is 14 amino acids. As DNA, the CDR3 is TGCAGCGTCGCTTACAGTAGCTCCTACAATGAGCAGTTCTTC. It specifies CSVAYSSSYNEQFF.

Note on this clonotype: Relative to the germline gene, one junction end is altered; a read error may explain this. The chain employs TRBV6-5 and TRBJ2-7, with D perhaps matching TRBD2 (6 bases). Germline values: CDR1 MNHEY, CDR2 SVGAGI. The CDR3 is made up of 14 amino acids. This CDR3 reads CVSSFGASEYEQYF. As DNA, the CDR3 is TGTGTCAGCTCTTTCGGGGCTAGCGAATACGAGCAGTACTTC.

This clonotype was seen only once. The chain employs TRBV11-2 and TRBJ2-3; 7 nucleotides line up with TRBD2. The V gene end was trimmed by 5 bases and the J gene end by 10 bases; junction bases not matched to a gene: 6. The germline V gene has CDR1 SGHAT and CDR2 FQNNGV. This CDR3 region has 12 residues. The CDR3 is CASSQSGVAQYF. In DNA, the CDR3 is TGTGCCAGCAGCCAAAGCGGGGTGGCGCAGTATTTT.

This clonotype was picked up one time. The J gene is TRBJ1-1, the V gene TRBV20-1; D ambiguous. The CDR3 sequence is 12 residues long. V lost 6 bases and J 5 bases, leaving 13 bases between the germline ends. Germline CDR1 is DFQATT and CDR2 is SNEGSKA (reference sequence). CDR3 protein: CSAPLTRTEAFF. The CDR3 region has the DNA TGCAGTGCCCCTCTGACGAGAACTGAAGCTTTCTTT.

J is TRBJ2-2 and V is TRBV7-2; no clear D. CDR3 length equals 13 residues. Trimming cost V 5 bases and J 6 bases, with 10 bases left between them. Germline CDR1 is SGHTA and CDR2 is FQGNSA. In nucleotides, the CDR3 is TGTGCCAGCAGCCCCCCCCTCCCCGGGGAGCTGTTTTTT. Protein: CASSPPLPGELFF.

This clonotype was seen just once. This rearrangement joins TRBV4-1 to TRBJ1-3; D is ambiguous. The CDR3 has 16 residues. Germline V gene lookup returns CDR1 MGHRA and CDR2 YSYEKL. V gave up 0 bases and J gave up 1 base, with 10 bases separating them. This chain's CDR3 is CASSQDERYSGNTIYF. The CDR3 nucleotides read TGCGCCAGCAGCCAAGATGAGCGGTATTCTGGAAACACCATATATTTT.

V and J are TRBV5-6 and TRBJ2-5, with TRBD2 matching 7 bases. The germline V gene encodes CDR1 SGHDT and CDR2 YYEEEE. CDR3 length: 16 residues. V lost 3 bases to trimming and J lost 2 bases; unmatched junction nucleotides: 10. The CDR3 sequence: CASSSMTGGRQETQYF. The CDR3 bases are TGTGCCAGCAGCTCAATGACGGGGGGAAGGCAAGAGACCCAGTACTTC.

DNA of the CDR3: TGTGCCAGCAGCCCCGACAGTTCCCCCTACGAGCAGTACTTC. The encoded protein is CASSPDSSPYEQYF. V usage is TRBV4-2 and J usage is TRBJ2-5; possibly TRBD1 for D (5 bases). The assigned J gene may be wrong: the sequence end matches TRBJ2-7 better. Germline values: CDR1 LGHNA, CDR2 YNFKEQ. The CDR3 is made up of 14 amino acids.

This chain joins TRBV7-9 and TRBJ2-7, with 9 positions matching TRBD1. The assigned J gene may be wrong: the sequence end matches TRBJ2-5 better. Germline V lookup: CDR1 SEHNR, CDR2 FQNEAQ (reference sequence). The CDR3 totals 15 residues. CDR3 loop: CASSRPDRGAETQYF. CDR3 DNA sequence: TGTGCCAGCAGCCGCCCGGACAGGGGAGCAGAGACCCAGTACTTC.